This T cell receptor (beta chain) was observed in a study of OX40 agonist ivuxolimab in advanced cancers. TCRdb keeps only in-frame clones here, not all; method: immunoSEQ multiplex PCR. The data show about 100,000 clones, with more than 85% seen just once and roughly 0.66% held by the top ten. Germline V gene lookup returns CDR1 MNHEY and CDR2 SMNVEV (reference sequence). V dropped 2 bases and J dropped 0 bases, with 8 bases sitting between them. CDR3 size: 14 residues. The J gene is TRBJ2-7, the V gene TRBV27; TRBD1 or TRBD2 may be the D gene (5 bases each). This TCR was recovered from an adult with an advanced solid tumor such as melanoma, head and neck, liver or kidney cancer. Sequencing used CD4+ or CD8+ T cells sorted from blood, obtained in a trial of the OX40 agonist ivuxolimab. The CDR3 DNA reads TGTGCCAGCAGTTTACGGGGCGACTCCTACGAGCAGTACTTC. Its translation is CASSLRGDSYEQYF.